Detailed here is one T cell receptor beta chain. Treatment in this sample: about 20 received Ad26.COV2.S at low or high dose, single or two shots; several received placebo; per-sample allocation not given. Following the first vaccine or placebo injection, samples were taken on day 63. These data originate in a study of Ad26.COV2.S vaccination and SARS-CoV-2 variants. The assay was immunoSEQ multiplex PCR, and TCRdb's table has in-frame clones only and misses some. The sample has roughly 380,000 clones, about 85% seen once. The length of the CDR3 is 15 residues. Trimming shortened V by 4 bases and J by 3 bases, and 14 bases separated the two germline ends. CDR1 MNHEY and CDR2 SMNVEV come from the germline V gene (reference sequence).

The sequence was obtained from a person between 18 and 59 years old who received the Ad26.COV2.S COVID-19 vaccine or a placebo. The sample consisted of peripheral blood, taken in a trial of Ad26.COV2.S vaccine versus placebo. The V gene is TRBV27, the J gene TRBJ2-3; tentatively, D is TRBD2 (5 bases). CDR3 coding DNA: TGTGCCAGCAGTTCGAGGCTAGCCGGTACAGATACGCAGTATTTT. This sequence encodes CASSSRLAGTDTQYF.